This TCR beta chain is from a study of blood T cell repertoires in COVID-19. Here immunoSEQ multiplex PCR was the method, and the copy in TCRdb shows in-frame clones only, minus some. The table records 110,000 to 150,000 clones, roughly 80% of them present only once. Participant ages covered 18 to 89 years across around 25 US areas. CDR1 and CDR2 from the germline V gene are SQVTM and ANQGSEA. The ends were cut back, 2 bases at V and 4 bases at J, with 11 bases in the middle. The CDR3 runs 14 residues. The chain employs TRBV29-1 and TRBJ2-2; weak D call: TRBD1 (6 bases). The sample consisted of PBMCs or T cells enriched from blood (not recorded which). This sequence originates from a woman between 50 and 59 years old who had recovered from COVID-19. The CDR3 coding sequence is TGCAGCGTTGAACACAGGGCGTCCACCGGGGAGCTGTTTTTT. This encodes CSVEHRASTGELFF.